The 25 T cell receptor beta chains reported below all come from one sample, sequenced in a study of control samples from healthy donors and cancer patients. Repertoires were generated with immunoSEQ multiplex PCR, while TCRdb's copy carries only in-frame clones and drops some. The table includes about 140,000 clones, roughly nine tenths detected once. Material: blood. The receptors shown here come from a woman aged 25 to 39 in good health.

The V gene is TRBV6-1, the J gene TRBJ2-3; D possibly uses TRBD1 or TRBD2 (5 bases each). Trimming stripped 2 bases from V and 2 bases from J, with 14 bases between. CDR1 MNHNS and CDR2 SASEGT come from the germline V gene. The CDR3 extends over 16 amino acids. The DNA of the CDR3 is TGTGCCAGCAGTGAATATCCAGGGAGCTACACAGATACGCAGTATTTT. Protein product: CASSEYPGSYTDTQYF.

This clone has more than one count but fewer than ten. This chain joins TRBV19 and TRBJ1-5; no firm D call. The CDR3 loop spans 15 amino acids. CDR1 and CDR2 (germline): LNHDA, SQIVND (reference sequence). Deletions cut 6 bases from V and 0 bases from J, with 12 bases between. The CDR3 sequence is CASRSTDGSNQPQHF. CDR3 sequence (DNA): TGTGCCAGTAGATCAACGGACGGTAGCAATCAGCCCCAGCATTTT.

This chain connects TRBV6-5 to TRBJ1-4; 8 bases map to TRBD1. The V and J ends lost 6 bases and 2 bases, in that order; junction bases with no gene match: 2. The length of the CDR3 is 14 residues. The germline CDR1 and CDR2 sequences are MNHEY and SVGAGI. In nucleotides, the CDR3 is TGTGCCAGCAGCCGGACAGGGACTAATGAAAAACTGTTTTTT. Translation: CASSRTGTNEKLFF.

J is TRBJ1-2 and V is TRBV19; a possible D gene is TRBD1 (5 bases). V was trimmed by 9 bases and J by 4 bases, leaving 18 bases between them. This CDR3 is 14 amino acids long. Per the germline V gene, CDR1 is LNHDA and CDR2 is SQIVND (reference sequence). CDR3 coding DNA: TGTGCCAGCGTAGAACTAGGGGTCGCCTATGGCTACACCTTC. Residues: CASVELGVAYGYTF. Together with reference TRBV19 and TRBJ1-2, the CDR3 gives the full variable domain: DGGITQSPKYLFRKEGQNVTLSCEQNLNHDAMYWYRQDPGQGLRLIYYSQIVNDFQKGDIAEGYSVSREKKESFPLTVTSAQKNPTAFYLCASVELGVAYGYTFGSGTRLTVV.

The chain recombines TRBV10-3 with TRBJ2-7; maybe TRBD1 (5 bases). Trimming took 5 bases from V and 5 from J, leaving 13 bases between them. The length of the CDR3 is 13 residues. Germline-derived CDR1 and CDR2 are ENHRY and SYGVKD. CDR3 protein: CAISQGARDEQYF. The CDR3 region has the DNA TGTGCCATCAGTCAAGGGGCCCGGGACGAGCAGTACTTC.

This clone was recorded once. CDR3 in amino acids: CASTISAGNEQFF. The CDR3 DNA sequence: TGTGCCAGCACAATTTCGGCCGGCAATGAGCAGTTCTTC. The chain uses TRBV6-5 and TRBJ2-1; D gene unclear. This CDR3 has 13 amino acids. V was clipped by 7 bases and J by 6 bases, with 13 bases between them. Germline V gene lookup returns CDR1 MNHEY and CDR2 SVGAGI.

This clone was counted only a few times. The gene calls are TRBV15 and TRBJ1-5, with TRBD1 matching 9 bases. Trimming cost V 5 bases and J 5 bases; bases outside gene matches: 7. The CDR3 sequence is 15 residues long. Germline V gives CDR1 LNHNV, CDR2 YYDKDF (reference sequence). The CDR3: CATSGPGTGYQPQHF. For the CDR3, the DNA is TGTGCCACCAGCGGACCCGGGACAGGGTATCAGCCCCAGCATTTT. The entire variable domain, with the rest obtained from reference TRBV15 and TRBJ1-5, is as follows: DAMVIQNPRYQVTQFGKPVTLSCSQTLNHNVMYWYQQKSSQAPKLLFHYYDKDFNNEADTPDNFQSRRPNTSFCFLDIRSPGLGDTAMYLCATSGPGTGYQPQHFGDGTRLSIL.

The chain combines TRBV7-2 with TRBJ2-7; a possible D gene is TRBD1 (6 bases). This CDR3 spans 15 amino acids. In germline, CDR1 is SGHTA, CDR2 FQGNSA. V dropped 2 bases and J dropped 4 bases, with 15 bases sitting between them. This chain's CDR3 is CASSLNAGVRYEQYF. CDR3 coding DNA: TGTGCCAGCAGCTTAAACGCAGGGGTTCGTTACGAGCAGTACTTC.

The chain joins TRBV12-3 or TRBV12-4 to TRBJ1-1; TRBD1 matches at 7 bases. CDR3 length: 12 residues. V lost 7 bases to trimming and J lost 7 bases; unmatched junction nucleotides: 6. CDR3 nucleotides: TGTGCCAGCACCTTCGGGACAGATGAAGCTTTCTTT. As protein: CASTFGTDEAFF.

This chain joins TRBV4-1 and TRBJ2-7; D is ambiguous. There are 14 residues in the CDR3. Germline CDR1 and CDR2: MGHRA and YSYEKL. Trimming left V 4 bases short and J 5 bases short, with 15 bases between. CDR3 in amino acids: CASSPIYRQDEQYF. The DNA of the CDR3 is TGCGCCAGCAGCCCTATTTATCGGCAGGACGAGCAGTACTTC.

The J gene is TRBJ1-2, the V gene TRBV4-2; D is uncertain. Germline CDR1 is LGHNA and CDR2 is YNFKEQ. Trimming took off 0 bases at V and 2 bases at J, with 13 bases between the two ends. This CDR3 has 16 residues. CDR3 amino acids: CASSQERVGGNYGYTF. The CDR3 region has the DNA TGTGCCAGCAGCCAAGAACGGGTAGGCGGGAACTATGGCTACACCTTC.

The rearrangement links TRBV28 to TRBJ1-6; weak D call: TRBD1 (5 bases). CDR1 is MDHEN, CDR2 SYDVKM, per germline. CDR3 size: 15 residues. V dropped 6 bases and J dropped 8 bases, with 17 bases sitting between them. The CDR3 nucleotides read TGTGCCAGCAGCCACTCCGGGACCTCGGATTCACCCCTCCACTTT. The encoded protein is CASSHSGTSDSPLHF.

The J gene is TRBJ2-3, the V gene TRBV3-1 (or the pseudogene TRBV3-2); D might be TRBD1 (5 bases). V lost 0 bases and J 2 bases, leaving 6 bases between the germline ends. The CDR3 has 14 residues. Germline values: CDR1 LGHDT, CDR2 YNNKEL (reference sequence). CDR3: CASSQDRATDTQYF. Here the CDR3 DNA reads TGTGCCAGCAGCCAAGACAGGGCCACAGATACGCAGTATTTT.

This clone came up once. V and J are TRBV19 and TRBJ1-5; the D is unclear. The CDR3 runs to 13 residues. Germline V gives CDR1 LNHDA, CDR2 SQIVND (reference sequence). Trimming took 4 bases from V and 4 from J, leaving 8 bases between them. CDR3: CASSTGPNQPQHF. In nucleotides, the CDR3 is TGTGCCAGTAGTACCGGACCTAATCAGCCCCAGCATTTT.

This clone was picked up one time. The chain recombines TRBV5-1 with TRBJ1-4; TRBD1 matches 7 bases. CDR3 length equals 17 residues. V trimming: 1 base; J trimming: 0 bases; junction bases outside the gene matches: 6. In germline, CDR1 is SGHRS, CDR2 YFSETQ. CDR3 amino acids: CASSLSPGGPTNEKLFF. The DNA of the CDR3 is TGCGCCAGCAGCTTGAGCCCAGGGGGACCAACTAATGAAAAACTGTTTTTT.

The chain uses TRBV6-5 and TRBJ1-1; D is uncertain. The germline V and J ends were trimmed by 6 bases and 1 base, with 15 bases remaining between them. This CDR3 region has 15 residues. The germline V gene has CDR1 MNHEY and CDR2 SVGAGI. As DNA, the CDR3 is TGTGCCAGCAGATTCCGACGGTTTGAGAACACTGAAGCTTTCTTT. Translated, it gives CASRFRRFENTEAFF.

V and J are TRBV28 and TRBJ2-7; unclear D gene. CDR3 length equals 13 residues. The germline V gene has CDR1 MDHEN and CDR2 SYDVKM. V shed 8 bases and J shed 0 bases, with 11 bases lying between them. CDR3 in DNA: TGTGCCAGCCTTGACTCTGGCTCCTACGAGCAGTACTTC. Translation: CASLDSGSYEQYF.

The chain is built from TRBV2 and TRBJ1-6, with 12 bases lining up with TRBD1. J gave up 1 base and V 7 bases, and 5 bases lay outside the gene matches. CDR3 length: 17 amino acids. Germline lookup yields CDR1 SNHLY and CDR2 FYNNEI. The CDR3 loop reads CASTWGQGASYNSPLHF. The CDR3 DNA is TGTGCCAGCACCTGGGGACAGGGGGCATCCTATAATTCACCCCTCCACTTT.

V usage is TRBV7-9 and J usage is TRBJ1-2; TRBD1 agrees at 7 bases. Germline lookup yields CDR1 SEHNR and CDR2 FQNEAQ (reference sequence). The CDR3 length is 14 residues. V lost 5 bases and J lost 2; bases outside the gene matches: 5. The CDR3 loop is CASSQPTGNYGYTF. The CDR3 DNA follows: TGTGCCAGCAGCCAACCGACAGGGAACTATGGCTACACCTTC.

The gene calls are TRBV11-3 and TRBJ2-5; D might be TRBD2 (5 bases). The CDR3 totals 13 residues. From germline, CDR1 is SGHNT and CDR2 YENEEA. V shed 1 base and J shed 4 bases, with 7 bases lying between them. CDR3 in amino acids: CASSLGGRETQYF. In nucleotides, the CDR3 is TGTGCCAGCAGCTTAGGAGGGCGAGAGACCCAGTACTTC.

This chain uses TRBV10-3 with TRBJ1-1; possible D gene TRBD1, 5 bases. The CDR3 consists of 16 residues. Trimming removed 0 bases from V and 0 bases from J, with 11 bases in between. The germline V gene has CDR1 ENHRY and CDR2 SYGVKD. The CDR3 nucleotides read TGTGCCATCAGTGAGTCGGGTGCAGGGATGAACACTGAAGCTTTCTTT. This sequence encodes CAISESGAGMNTEAFF.

The DNA of the CDR3 is TGTGCCAGCAGCTTAGACGGGCTAGCGGGAGATACGCAGTATTTT. Its protein product is CASSLDGLAGDTQYF. J is TRBJ2-3 and V is TRBV11-3, with 8 bases matching TRBD2. The CDR3 is made up of 15 amino acids. V lost 0 bases to trimming and J lost 5 bases; unmatched junction nucleotides: 4. Germline V gives CDR1 SGHNT, CDR2 YENEEA.

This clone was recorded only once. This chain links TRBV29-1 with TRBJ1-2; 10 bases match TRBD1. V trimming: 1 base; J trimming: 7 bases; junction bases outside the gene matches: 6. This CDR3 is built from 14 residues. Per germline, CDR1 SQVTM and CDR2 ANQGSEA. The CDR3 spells CSVEGVGTGVGYTF. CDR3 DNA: TGCAGCGTTGAAGGGGTCGGGACAGGGGTTGGCTACACCTTC. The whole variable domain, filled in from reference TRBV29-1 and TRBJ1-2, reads SAVISQKPSRDICQRGTSLTIQCQVDSQVTMMFWYRQQPGQSLTLIATANQGSEATYESGFVIDKFPISRPNLTFSTLTVSNMSPEDSSIYLCSVEGVGTGVGYTFGSGTRLTVV.

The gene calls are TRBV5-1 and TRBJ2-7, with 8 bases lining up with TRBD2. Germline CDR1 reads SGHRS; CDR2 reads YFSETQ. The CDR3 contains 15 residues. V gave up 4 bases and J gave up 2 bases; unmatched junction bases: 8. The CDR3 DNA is TGCGCCAGCAGCGTAGGACTAGCTGGGACCTACGAGCAGTACTTC. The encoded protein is CASSVGLAGTYEQYF. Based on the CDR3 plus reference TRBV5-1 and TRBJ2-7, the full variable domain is KAGVTQTPRYLIKTRGQQVTLSCSPISGHRSVSWYQQTPGQGLQFLFEYFSETQRNKGNFPGRFSGRQFSNSRSEMNVSTLELGDSALYLCASSVGLAGTYEQYFGPGTRLTVT.

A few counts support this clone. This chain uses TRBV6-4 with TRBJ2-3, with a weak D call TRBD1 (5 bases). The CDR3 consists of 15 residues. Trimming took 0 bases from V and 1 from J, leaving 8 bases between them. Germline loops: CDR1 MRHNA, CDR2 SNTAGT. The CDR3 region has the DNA TGTGCCAGCAGTGACTCTAAAGGGGGCACAGATACGCAGTATTTT. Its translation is CASSDSKGGTDTQYF.